One TCR beta chain is described in this entry. The antigen is unknown. The record originates from a study of cytomegalovirus exposure and HLA in healthy donors. Broader study findings: The classifier was said to identify cytomegalovirus status with high specificity and sensitivity.

The germline gives CDR1 SQVTM, CDR2 ANQGSEA. Deletions cut 4 bases from V and 0 bases from J, with 10 bases between. The CDR3 is 14 residues long. The PCR contained 60 Vbeta and 13 Jbeta primers. Method: immunoSEQ multiplex PCR; TCRdb's copy keeps in-frame clones and lacks some. The repertoire shows 55,000 to 75,000 clones; the top ten hold approximately 4.3%. The receptor was derived from a male donor in good health and CMV-seronegative. The chain recombines TRBV29-1 with TRBJ1-5, with D perhaps TRBD1 (5 bases). Sequencing input: PBMCs. The CDR3 here is CSVAKDNSNQPQHF. In DNA, the CDR3 is TGCAGCGTTGCAAAGGACAATAGCAATCAGCCCCAGCATTTT.